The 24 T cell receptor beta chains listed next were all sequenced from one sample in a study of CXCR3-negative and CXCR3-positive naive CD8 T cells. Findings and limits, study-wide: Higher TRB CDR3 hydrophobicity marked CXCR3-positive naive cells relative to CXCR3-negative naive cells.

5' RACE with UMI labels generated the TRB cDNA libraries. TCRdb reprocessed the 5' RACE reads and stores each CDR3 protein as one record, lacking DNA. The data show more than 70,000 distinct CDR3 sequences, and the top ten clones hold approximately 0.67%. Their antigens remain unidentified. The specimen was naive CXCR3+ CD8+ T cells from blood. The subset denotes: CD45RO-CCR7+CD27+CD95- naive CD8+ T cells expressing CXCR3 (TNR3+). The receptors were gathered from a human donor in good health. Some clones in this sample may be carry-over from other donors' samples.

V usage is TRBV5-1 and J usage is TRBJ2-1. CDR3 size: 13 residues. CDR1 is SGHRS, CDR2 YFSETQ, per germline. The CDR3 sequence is CASSLTTTNEQFF.

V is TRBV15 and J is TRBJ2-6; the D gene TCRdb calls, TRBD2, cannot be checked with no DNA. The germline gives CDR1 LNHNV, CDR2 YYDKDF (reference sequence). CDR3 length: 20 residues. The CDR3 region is CATSRAHGLAGARGANVLTF.

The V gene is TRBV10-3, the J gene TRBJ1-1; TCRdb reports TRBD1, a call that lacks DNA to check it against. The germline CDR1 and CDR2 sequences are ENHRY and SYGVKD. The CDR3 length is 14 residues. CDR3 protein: CAISEETGNTEAFF.

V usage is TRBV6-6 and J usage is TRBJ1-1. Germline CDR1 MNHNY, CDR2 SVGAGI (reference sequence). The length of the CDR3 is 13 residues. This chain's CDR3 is CASLGSSDTEAFF.

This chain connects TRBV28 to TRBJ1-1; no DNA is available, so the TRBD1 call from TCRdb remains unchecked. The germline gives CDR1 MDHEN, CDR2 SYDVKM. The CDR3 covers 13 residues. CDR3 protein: CASSSPEPTEAFF. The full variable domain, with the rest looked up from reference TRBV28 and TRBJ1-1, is DVKVTQSSRYLVKRTGEKVFLECVQDMDHENMFWYRQDPGLGLRLIYFSYDVKMKEKGDIPEGYSVSREKKERFSLILESASTNQTSMYLCASSSPEPTEAFFGQGTRLTVV.

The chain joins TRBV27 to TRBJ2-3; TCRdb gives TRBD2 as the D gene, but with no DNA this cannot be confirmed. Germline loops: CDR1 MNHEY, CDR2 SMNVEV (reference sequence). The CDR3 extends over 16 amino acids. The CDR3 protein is CASRSGRARGTDTQYF.

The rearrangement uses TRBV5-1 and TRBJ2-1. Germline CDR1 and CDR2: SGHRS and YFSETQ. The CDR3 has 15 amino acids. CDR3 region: CASSLARRTYNEQFF. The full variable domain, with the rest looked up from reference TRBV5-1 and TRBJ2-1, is KAGVTQTPRYLIKTRGQQVTLSCSPISGHRSVSWYQQTPGQGLQFLFEYFSETQRNKGNFPGRFSGRQFSNSRSEMNVSTLELGDSALYLCASSLARRTYNEQFFGPGTRLTVL.

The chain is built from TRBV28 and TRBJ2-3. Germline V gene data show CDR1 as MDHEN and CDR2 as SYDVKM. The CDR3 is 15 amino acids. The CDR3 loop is CASSPVDHKADTQYF.

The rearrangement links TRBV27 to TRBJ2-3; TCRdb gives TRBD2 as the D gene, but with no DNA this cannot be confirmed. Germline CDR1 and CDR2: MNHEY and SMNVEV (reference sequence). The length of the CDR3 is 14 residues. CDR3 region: CASSLVAGADTQYF.

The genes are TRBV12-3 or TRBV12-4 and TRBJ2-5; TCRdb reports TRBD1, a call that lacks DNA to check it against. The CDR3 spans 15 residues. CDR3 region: CASSPSGVYVETQYF.

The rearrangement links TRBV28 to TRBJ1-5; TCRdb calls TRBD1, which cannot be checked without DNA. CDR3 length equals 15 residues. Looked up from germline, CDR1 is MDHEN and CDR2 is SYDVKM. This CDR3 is CASSGQTSRNQPQHF.

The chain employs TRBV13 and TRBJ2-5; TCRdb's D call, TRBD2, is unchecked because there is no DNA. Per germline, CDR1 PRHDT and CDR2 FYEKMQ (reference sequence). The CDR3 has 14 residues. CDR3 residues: CASSLRGGEETQYF. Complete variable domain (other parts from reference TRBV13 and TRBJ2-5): AAGVIQSPRHLIKEKRETATLKCYPIPRHDTVYWYQQGPGQDPQFLISFYEKMQSDKGSIPDRFSAQQFSDYHSELNMSSLELGDSALYFCASSLRGGEETQYFGPGTRLLVL.

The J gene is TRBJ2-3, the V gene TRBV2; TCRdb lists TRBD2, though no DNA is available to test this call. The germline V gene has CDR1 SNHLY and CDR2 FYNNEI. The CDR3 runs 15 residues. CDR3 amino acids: CASSGTSGSTDTQYF.

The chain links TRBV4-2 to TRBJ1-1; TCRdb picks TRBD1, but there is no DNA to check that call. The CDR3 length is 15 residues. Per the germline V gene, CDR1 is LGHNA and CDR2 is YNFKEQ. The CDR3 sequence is CASSQDSQGYTEAFF.

The CDR3 sequence: CASSQDTSRDFGYTF. The rearrangement links TRBV3-1 to TRBJ1-2. The V gene's germline CDR1 is LGHDT and CDR2 YNNKEL (reference sequence). The CDR3 is 15 amino acids. Complete variable domain (other parts from reference TRBV3-1 and TRBJ1-2): DTAVSQTPKYLVTQMGNDKSIKCEQNLGHDTMYWYKQDSKKFLKIMFSYNNKELIINETVPNRFSPKSPDKAHLNLHINSLELGDSAVYFCASSQDTSRDFGYTFGSGTRLTVV.

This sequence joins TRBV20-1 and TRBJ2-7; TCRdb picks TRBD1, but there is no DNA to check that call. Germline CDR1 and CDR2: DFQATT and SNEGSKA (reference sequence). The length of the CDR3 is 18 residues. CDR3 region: CSARDVTGAKGDYYEQYF.

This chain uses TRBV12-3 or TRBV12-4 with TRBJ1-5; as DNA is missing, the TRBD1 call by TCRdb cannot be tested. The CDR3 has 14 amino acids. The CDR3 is CASSPLSRDQPQHF.

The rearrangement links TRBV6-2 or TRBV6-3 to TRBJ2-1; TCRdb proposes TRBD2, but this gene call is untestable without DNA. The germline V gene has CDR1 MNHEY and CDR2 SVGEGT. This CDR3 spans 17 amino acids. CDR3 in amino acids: CASSYPLLAGARDEQFF.

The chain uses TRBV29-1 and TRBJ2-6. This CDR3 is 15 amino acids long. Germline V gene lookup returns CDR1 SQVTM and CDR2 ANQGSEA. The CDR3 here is CSVEPSGSGANVLTF.

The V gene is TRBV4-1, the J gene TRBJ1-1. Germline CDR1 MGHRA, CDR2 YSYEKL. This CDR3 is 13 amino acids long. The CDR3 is CASSQVEGTEAFF.

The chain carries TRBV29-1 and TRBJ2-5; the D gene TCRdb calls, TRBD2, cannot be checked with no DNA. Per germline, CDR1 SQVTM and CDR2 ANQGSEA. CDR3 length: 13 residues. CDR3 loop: CSAATGGPETQYF.

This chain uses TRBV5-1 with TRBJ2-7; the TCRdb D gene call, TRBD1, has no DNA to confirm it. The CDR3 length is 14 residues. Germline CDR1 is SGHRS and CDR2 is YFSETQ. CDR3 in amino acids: CASSFRGPGDEQYF.

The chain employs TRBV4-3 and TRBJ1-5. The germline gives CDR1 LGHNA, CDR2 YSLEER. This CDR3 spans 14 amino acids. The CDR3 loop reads CASSQDPVNQPQHF.

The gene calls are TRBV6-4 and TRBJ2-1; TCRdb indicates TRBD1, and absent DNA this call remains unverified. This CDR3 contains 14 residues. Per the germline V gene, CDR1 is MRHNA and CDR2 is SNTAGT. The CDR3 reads CASSEGQGADEQFF.